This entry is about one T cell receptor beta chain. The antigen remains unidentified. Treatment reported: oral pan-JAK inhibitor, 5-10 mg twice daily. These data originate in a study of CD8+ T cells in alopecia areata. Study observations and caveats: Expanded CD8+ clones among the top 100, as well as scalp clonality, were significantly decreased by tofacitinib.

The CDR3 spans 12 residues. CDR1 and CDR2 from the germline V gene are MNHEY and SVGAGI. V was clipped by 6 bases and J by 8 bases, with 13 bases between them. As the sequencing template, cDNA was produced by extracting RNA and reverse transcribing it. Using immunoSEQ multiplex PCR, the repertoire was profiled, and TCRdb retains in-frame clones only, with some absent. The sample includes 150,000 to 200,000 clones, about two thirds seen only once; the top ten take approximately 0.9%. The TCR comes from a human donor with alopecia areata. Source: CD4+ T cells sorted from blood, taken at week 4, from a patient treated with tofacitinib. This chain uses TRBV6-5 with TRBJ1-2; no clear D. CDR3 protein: CASRLGPTGYTF. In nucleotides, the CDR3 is TGTGCCAGCAGACTCGGGCCGACGGGCTACACCTTC.